This T cell receptor beta chain was retrieved from a study of blood T cell repertoires in COVID-19. Clones were sequenced by immunoSEQ multiplex PCR, and TCRdb holds only the in-frame ones, with some missing. This sample carries hundreds of thousands of clones, around 91% of them seen once, and the ten largest clones take 8% to 10%. Germline V gene sequence: CDR1 SGDLS, CDR2 YYNGEE. The V and J ends lost 3 bases and 7 bases respectively, with 11 bases between them. This CDR3 comprises 13 residues. This clone was seen once. At the DNA level, this CDR3 is encoded by other sequences in the same sample as well.

This chain joins TRBV9 and TRBJ2-1, with a tentative D call TRBD1 (5 bases). The material sequenced was PBMCs or T cells enriched from blood (not recorded which). This receptor was obtained from a woman aged 40 to 50 who had recovered from COVID-19. As DNA, the CDR3 is TGTGCCAGCAGCGGAGCCTCAGGGAATGAGCAGTTCTTC. This encodes CASSGASGNEQFF.